A selection of T cell receptor beta chains follows, all from one sample in a study of T cells after yellow fever vaccination. TCRdb ran MiXCR on the 5' RACE reads and lists one entry per CDR3 protein. The table has some 500,000 distinct CDR3 sequences, roughly 12% seen once. The specimen was PBMCs, collected on the day of the yellow fever booster vaccination. The receptors were gathered from a man aged 30-40 years who received the YFV17D yellow fever vaccine. The CDR3 runs from the conserved cysteine through the conserved F or W. A D gene is named only where the DNA matches it firmly. Clone sizes are given selectively: once, few, many, or a class where the clone is expanded.

j_call,d_call,clone_size,v_call,cdr3_nt,cdr3_aa
TRBJ2-1,TRBD2,NA,TRBV12-5,TGTGCTAGTGGTTGGGGGACTAGCTCCTACAATGAGCAGTTCTTC,CASGWGTSSYNEQFF
TRBJ1-3,NA,NA,TRBV25-1,TGTGCCAGCAGGGGGGGGTACACCATATATTTT,CASRGGYTIYF
TRBJ2-3,NA,NA,TRBV7-2,TGTGCCAGCAGCGCGGGACAACCGACCACAGATACGCAGTATTTT,CASSAGQPTTDTQYF
TRBJ2-7,NA,few,TRBV6-5,TGTGCCAGCAGTTCCCTCTTAAGTTACGAGCAGTACTTC,CASSSLLSYEQYF
TRBJ1-6,NA,few,TRBV4-2,TGTGCCAGCAGCCAAGACGGCTATAATTCACCCCTCCACTTT,CASSQDGYNSPLHF
TRBJ2-7,TRBD2,few,TRBV27,TGTGCCAGCAGTCCCAGCGGGAGGGCATACTACGAGCAGTACTTC,CASSPSGRAYYEQYF
TRBJ2-5,NA,many,TRBV7-2,TGTGCCAGCAGCTTAAACCAAGAGACCCAGTACTTC,CASSLNQETQYF
TRBJ1-1,NA,few,TRBV9,TGTGCCAGCAGCGTAGGGGGGGCGAACACTGAAGCTTTCTTT,CASSVGGANTEAFF
TRBJ1-2,NA,NA,TRBV20-1,TGCAGTGCTAAACAGGGAACGGCTAACTATGGCTACACCTTC,CSAKQGTANYGYTF
TRBJ2-5,TRBD2,many,TRBV11-2,TGTGCCAGCAGCCAGGGACTAGGAGAGACCCAGTACTTC,CASSQGLGETQYF